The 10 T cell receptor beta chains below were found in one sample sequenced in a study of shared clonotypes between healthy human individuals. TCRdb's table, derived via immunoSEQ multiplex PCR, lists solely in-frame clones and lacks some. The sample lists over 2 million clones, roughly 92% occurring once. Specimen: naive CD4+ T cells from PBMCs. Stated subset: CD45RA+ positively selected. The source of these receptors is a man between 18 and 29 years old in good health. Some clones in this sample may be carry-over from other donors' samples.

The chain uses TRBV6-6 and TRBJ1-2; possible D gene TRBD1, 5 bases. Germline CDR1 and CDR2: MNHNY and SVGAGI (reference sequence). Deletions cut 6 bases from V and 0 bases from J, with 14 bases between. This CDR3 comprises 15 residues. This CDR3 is CASRRDGPTNYGYTF. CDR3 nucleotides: TGTGCCAGCAGAAGGGACGGGCCCACTAACTATGGCTACACCTTC.

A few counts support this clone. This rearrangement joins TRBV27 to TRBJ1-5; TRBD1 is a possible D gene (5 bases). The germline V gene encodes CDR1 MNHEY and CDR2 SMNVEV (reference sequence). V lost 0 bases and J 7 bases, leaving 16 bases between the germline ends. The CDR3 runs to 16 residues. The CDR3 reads CASSLSDNWRGQPQHF. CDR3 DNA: TGTGCCAGCAGTTTATCGGACAATTGGCGTGGACAGCCCCAGCATTTT.

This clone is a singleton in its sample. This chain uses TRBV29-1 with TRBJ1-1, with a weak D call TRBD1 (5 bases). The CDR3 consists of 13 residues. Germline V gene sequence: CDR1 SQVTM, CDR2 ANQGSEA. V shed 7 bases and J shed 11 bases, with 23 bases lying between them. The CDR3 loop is CSARTGTLERAFF. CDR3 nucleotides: TGCAGCGCGCGCACCGGGACTCTCGAAAGGGCTTTCTTT.

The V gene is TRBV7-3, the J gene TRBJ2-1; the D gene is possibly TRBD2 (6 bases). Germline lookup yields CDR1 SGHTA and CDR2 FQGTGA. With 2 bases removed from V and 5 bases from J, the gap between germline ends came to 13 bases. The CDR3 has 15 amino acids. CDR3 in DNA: TGTGCCAGCAGCTTAGATACCGGGAGCCACAATGAGCAGTTCTTC. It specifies CASSLDTGSHNEQFF. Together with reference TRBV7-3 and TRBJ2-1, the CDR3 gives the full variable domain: GAGVSQTPSNKVTEKGKYVELRCDPISGHTALYWYRQSLGQGPEFLIYFQGTGAADDSGLPNDRFFAVRPEGSVSTLKIQRTERGDSAVYLCASSLDTGSHNEQFFGPGTRLTVL.

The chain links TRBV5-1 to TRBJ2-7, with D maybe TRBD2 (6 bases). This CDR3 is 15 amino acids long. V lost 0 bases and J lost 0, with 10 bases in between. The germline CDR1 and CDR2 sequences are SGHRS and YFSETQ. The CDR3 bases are TGCGCCAGCAGCTTGGGGGTCGGGGGCTCCTACGAGCAGTACTTC. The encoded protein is CASSLGVGGSYEQYF.

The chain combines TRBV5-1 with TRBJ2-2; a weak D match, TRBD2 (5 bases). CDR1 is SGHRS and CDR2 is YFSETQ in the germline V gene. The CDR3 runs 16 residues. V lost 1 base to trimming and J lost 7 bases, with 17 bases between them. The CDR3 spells CASSLFPKTMGGELFF. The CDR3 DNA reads TGCGCCAGCAGCTTGTTCCCTAAGACTATGGGCGGGGAGCTGTTTTTT.

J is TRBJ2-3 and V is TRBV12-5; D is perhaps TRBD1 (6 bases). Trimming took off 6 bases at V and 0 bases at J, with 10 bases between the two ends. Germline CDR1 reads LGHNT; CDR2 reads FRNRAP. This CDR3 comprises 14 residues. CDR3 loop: CASGFGQSTDTQYF. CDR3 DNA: TGTGCTAGTGGCTTCGGACAGAGCACAGATACGCAGTATTTT.

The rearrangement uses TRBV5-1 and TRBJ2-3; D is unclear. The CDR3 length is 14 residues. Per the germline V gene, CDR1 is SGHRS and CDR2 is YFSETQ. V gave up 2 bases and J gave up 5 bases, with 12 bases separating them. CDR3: CASSFSPSGDTQYF. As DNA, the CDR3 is TGCGCCAGCAGCTTTAGTCCTTCCGGAGATACGCAGTATTTT.

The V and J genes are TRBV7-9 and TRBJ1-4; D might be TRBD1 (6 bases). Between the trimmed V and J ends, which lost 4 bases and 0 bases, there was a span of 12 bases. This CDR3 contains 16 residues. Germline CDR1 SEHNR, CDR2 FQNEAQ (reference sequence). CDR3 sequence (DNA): TGTGCCAGCAGCTCGAGGGGGGAGACAACTAATGAAAAACTGTTTTTT. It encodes CASSSRGETTNEKLFF. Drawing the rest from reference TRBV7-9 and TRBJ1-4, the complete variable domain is DTGVSQNPRHKITKRGQNVTFRCDPISEHNRLYWYRQTLGQGPEFLTYFQNEAQLEKSRLLSDRFSAERPKGSFSTLEIQRTEQGDSAMYLCASSSRGETTNEKLFFGSGTQLSVL.

CDR3 region: CASSLTWETEAFF. The CDR3 nucleotides are TGTGCCAGCAGCTTAACTTGGGAGACTGAAGCTTTCTTT. The chain recombines TRBV7-3 with TRBJ1-1, with D uncertain. This CDR3 spans 13 amino acids. Germline V gene lookup returns CDR1 SGHTA and CDR2 FQGTGA. V lost 0 bases, J lost 5 bases, and 7 bases lay in between.